There are a few counts of the clone carrying this TCR beta chain. The sample is drawn from a study of blood T cell repertoires in COVID-19. Whole-study context: PBMCs, B-cell-depleted T cells, or T cells provided the cDNA or gDNA that made up the material.

Method: immunoSEQ multiplex PCR; TCRdb's copy keeps in-frame clones and lacks some. The repertoire consists of some 220,000 clones, with around 83% occurring once and the leading ten covering about 4.8%. The CDR3 sequence is 17 residues long. CDR1 LGHDT and CDR2 YNNKEL come from the germline V gene (reference sequence). The trim removed 1 base at V and 10 bases at J, leaving 12 bases unmatched. The material sequenced was peripheral blood. The chain recombines TRBV3-1 (or the pseudogene TRBV3-2) with TRBJ1-6; 8 bases agree with TRBD1. This clonotype was sampled from a woman aged 65 to 85 with COVID-19, enrolled during active disease. CDR3 in amino acids: CASSQGRLGQAVSPLHF. For the CDR3, the DNA is TGTGCCAGCAGCCAAGGTCGTCTGGGACAGGCGGTCTCACCCCTCCACTTT.